The sequence of this T cell receptor beta chain was determined in a study of T cells after yellow fever vaccination. Study in general: Preparing low-cell-number fractions relied on SMART-Seq v4 Ultra Low Input. Regarding the study as a whole: The secondary response peaked faster, at day 5 versus 15, but was weaker. Re-detected after boosting: most primary clones, more than 95% of CD4 and about 89% of CD8.

Making TCR cDNA involved 5'RACE template switching, which added UMIs and a universal primer site. TCRdb itself ran the 5' RACE reads through MiXCR, one entry per CDR3 protein. The sample has a few hundred thousand distinct CDR3 sequences, 17% seen once. This clonotype was detected a few times. Its antigen is not known. The CDR3 spans 14 residues. The germline CDR1 and CDR2 sequences are SGHRS and YFSETQ. Trimming shortened V by 0 bases and J by 5 bases, and 8 bases separated the two germline ends. This receptor was obtained from a man younger than 30 who received the YFV17D yellow fever vaccine. The chain couples TRBV5-1 to TRBJ1-4; D is ambiguous. The sample in question was PBMCs, obtained 4 to 6 days after the first yellow fever vaccination. As DNA, the CDR3 is TGCGCCAGCAGCTTGGGCCAGGAAAATGAAAAACTGTTTTTT. Translation: CASSLGQENEKLFF.